This T cell receptor (beta chain) was identified in a study of beta chain bispecific antibodies for T cell cancers. General study results and limits: Normal T cells contributed less of the targeted TRBV signal than the leukemia cells did.

This clonotype came up many times. Its matching antigen is unknown. In TCRdb, the 5' RACE reads were re-called with MiXCR into one record per CDR3 protein. The sample has 15,000 to 20,000 distinct CDR3 sequences, about 2.2% seen once. Either OKT3 anti-CD3 antibody or CD3/CD28 beads expanded T cells from blood mononuclear cells over 3 days. J was trimmed by 3 bases and V by 4 bases; bases with no gene match: 3. Germline V gene sequence: CDR1 SGHRS, CDR2 YFSETQ. The CDR3 is made up of 14 amino acids. The rearrangement joins TRBV5-1 to TRBJ2-1; 8 bases agree with TRBD1. The sample was healthy donor T cells cultured with leukemia cells. The sequence was collected from a human donor in good health. Some clones in this sample may be carry-over from other donors' samples. The CDR3 reads CASSLGQVYNEQFF. For the CDR3, the DNA is TGCGCCAGCAGCCTGGGACAGGTCTACAATGAGCAGTTCTTC. The full variable domain, with the rest looked up from reference TRBV5-1 and TRBJ2-1, is KAGVTQTPRYLIKTRGQQVTLSCSPISGHRSVSWYQQTPGQGLQFLFEYFSETQRNKGNFPGRFSGRQFSNSRSEMNVSTLELGDSALYLCASSLGQVYNEQFFGPGTRLTVL.